These 14 T cell receptor beta chains originate from one sample sequenced in a study of cytomegalovirus exposure and HLA in healthy donors. 60 Vbeta and 13 Jbeta primers were used in PCR. The assay was immunoSEQ multiplex PCR, and TCRdb's table has in-frame clones only and misses some. The table records around 94,000 clones, around 84% of them present only once. Sequencing was carried out using PBMCs. These receptors all stem from a human donor in good health.

The chain has TRBV7-6 and TRBJ2-6; D ambiguous. V was pared by 6 bases and J by 0 bases, with 9 bases between. In germline, CDR1 is SGHVS, CDR2 FNYEAQ. The CDR3 has 15 amino acids. CDR3 nucleotide sequence: TGTGCCAGCAGTCTAACCGACTCTGGGGCCAACGTCCTGACTTTC. This codes for CASSLTDSGANVLTF.

The chain couples TRBV7-9 to TRBJ1-1, with D unclear. CDR3 length: 14 residues. Looked up from germline, CDR1 is SEHNR and CDR2 is FQNEAQ (reference sequence). Between the trimmed V and J ends, which lost 8 bases and 5 bases, there was a span of 18 bases. The DNA of the CDR3 is TGTGCCAGCTCCATCGAAGGGCGGGAAACTGAAGCTTTCTTT. Translation gives CASSIEGRETEAFF.

This chain links TRBV6-5 with TRBJ2-7, with a weak D call TRBD1 (5 bases). Germline CDR1 is MNHEY and CDR2 is SVGAGI. The CDR3 totals 15 residues. Deletions cut 0 bases from V and 7 bases from J, with 16 bases between. The CDR3 DNA reads TGTGCCAGCAGTTACTCGAGGACACCCATAGGGGAGCAGTACTTC. Translating it yields CASSYSRTPIGEQYF.

This clone was recorded a few times. The V call is TRBV5-4, the J call TRBJ2-2; 12 bases match TRBD2. Germline CDR1 is SGHNT and CDR2 is YYREEE (reference sequence). With 4 bases clipped from V and 4 bases from J, the junction kept 5 bases outside the gene matches. The CDR3 contains 16 residues. The CDR3: CASSPLAGGITGELFF. Here the CDR3 DNA reads TGTGCCAGCAGCCCCCTAGCGGGAGGGATCACCGGGGAGCTGTTTTTT.

The CDR3 sequence: CASSELGGSYNEQFF. The CDR3 bases are TGTGCCAGCAGTGAATTAGGAGGCTCCTACAATGAGCAGTTCTTC. The chain joins TRBV6-1 to TRBJ2-1; D perhaps matches TRBD2 (5 bases). The CDR3 sequence is 15 residues long. V was pared by 2 bases and J by 0 bases, with 8 bases between. Germline V lookup: CDR1 MNHNS, CDR2 SASEGT.

The chain recombines TRBV28 with TRBJ2-3; a possible D gene is TRBD1 (6 bases). CDR1 and CDR2 from the germline V gene are MDHEN and SYDVKM. Trimming left V 4 bases short and J 2 bases short, with 13 bases between. The CDR3 loop spans 15 amino acids. The CDR3 reads CASSSTGTPTDTQYF. CDR3 coding DNA: TGTGCCAGCAGTTCCACCGGGACACCCACAGATACGCAGTATTTT.

The chain recombines TRBV7-8 with TRBJ2-3; D gene unclear. Trimming stripped 5 bases from V and 6 bases from J, with 9 bases between. The CDR3 extends over 12 amino acids. In germline, CDR1 is SGHVS, CDR2 FQNEAQ. The CDR3 sequence is CASSTRADTQYF. As DNA, the CDR3 is TGTGCCAGCAGCACACGAGCGGATACGCAGTATTTT.

The chain carries TRBV6-6 and TRBJ2-5; 12 nucleotides align to TRBD2. The CDR3 has 14 amino acids. Trimming took 7 bases from V and 4 from J; bases not matched to a gene: 4. In germline, CDR1 is MNHNY, CDR2 SVGAGI (reference sequence). The CDR3 DNA sequence: TGTGCCAGCAACCTAGCGGGAGGGGGAGAGACCCAGTACTTC. This gives the protein CASNLAGGGETQYF.

The CDR3 DNA is TGTGCCAGCCGGCAGGGGGAAGAGACCCAGTACTTC. Amino acids: CASRQGEETQYF. The chain links TRBV7-9 to TRBJ2-5; 7 nucleotides align to TRBD1. Germline V gene sequence: CDR1 SEHNR, CDR2 FQNEAQ (reference sequence). This CDR3 has 12 residues. The J segment lost 3 bases and the V segment lost 8 bases, leaving 3 bases of the junction unmatched.

This clone was observed a handful of times. The chain uses TRBV29-1 and TRBJ2-7, with D unclear. Germline V gives CDR1 SQVTM, CDR2 ANQGSEA. Trimming stripped 4 bases from V and 0 bases from J, with 7 bases between. This CDR3 spans 12 amino acids. In DNA, the CDR3 is TGCAGCGTTGGGTTAGTCTCCTACGAGCAGTACTTC. It encodes CSVGLVSYEQYF.

V and J are TRBV30 and TRBJ2-7; D gene ambiguous. The CDR3 runs 13 residues. The germline gives CDR1 GTSNPN, CDR2 SVGIG (reference sequence). The V and J ends lost 1 base and 0 bases respectively, with 7 bases between them. For the CDR3, the DNA is TGTGCCTGGAGTGCACCTAACTCCTACGAGCAGTACTTC. It codes for CAWSAPNSYEQYF.

The chain uses TRBV29-1 and TRBJ2-2, with 10 bases matching TRBD1. The CDR3 is 12 amino acids. V was pared by 6 bases and J by 6 bases, with 1 base of the junction left unmatched. Per the germline V gene, CDR1 is SQVTM and CDR2 is ANQGSEA. The CDR3 region is CSVTGGSGELFF. CDR3 nucleotides: TGCAGCGTGACAGGGGGCTCCGGGGAGCTGTTTTTT.

This chain uses TRBV7-2 with TRBJ1-1; a possible D gene is TRBD1 (5 bases). Germline V gene lookup returns CDR1 SGHTA and CDR2 FQGNSA. V was trimmed by 8 bases and J by 4 bases, leaving 11 bases between them. This CDR3 is 12 amino acids long. The DNA of the CDR3 is TGTGCCAGCGGGGCGGGGCTCACTGAAGCTTTCTTT. This encodes CASGAGLTEAFF.

The genes are TRBV5-1 and TRBJ2-7, with 11 bases matching TRBD2. V was clipped by 0 bases and J by 6 bases; unmatched bases: 5. The CDR3 runs 15 residues. Germline values: CDR1 SGHRS, CDR2 YFSETQ. The CDR3 DNA is TGCGCCAGCAGCTTGGAACTAGCGGGAGTGGGCGAGCAGTACTTC. Protein product: CASSLELAGVGEQYF.